This TCR beta chain was retrieved from a study of STAT5B mutations in CD4+ large granular lymphocyte leukemia. The table came from immunoSEQ multiplex PCR; TCRdb's copy has only in-frame clones and leaves some out. The sample has some 27,000 clones, about 77% seen once. Overall study findings and caveats: Main leukemic clonotypes were patient-specific, but 20% to 25% appeared at low frequency elsewhere. The CD4+ versus CD8+ T-LGLL clonality difference may reflect limited sample size. Top patient clones used TRBV06 genes more often: 8/27 versus 2/35 in controls.

The V gene's germline CDR1 is KGHSH and CDR2 LQKENI. The CDR3 length is 18 residues. V trimming: 1 base; J trimming: 5 bases; junction bases outside the gene matches: 9. With regard to this clone: As yet, its antigen is unknown.

The V gene is TRBV18, the J gene TRBJ2-3; 13 bases line up with TRBD2. The material sequenced was CD4+ T cells from blood buffy coats. The origin of this receptor is a human donor in good health. CDR3 in DNA: TGTGCCAGCTCACCACGCGAACGGACTAGCGGGAGAAGAGATACGCAGTATTTT. Amino acid sequence: CASSPRERTSGRRDTQYF.